What follows are 18 T cell receptor beta chains derived from one specimen sequenced in a study of TIL therapy for anti-PD-1-resistant metastatic lung cancer. Indicated time point: pre-treatment sample, taken before nivolumab and TIL therapy. Most excised metastases sampled were pleural nodules or supraclavicular lymph nodes. The immunoSEQ assay was v3. Profiled with immunoSEQ multiplex PCR; TCRdb holds only in-frame clones, not every one. The table includes more than 20,000 clones, over 60% detected once. Sequenced material: tumor tissue, taken at baseline. The receptors stem from a person between 25 and 80 years old with non-small cell lung cancer.

V is TRBV27 and J is TRBJ2-1, with unresolved D. Per the germline V gene, CDR1 is MNHEY and CDR2 is SMNVEV (reference sequence). This CDR3 is built from 14 residues. V shed 7 bases and J shed 6 bases, with 16 bases lying between them. The CDR3 coding sequence is TGTGCCAGCACTCCGTCGGGCGGCGGCAATGAGCAGTTCTTC. Residues: CASTPSGGGNEQFF.

On this clone: This sample includes further DNA sequences coding for the same CDR3. This chain links TRBV29-1 with TRBJ1-2; 8 nucleotides align to TRBD1. The germline CDR1 and CDR2 sequences are SQVTM and ANQGSEA. This CDR3 comprises 12 residues. V lost 7 bases to trimming and J lost 3 bases; unmatched junction nucleotides: 4. The CDR3 coding sequence is TGCAGCGGCGGACAGGGCGACTATGGCTACACCTTC. It codes for CSGGQGDYGYTF. Full variable domain (remainder filled in from reference TRBV29-1 and TRBJ1-2): SAVISQKPSRDICQRGTSLTIQCQVDSQVTMMFWYRQQPGQSLTLIATANQGSEATYESGFVIDKFPISRPNLTFSTLTVSNMSPEDSSIYLCSGGQGDYGYTFGSGTRLTVV.

The CDR3 DNA reads as TGCAGCGTTGGACAGGGATCCTACGAGCAGTACTTC. Translation gives CSVGQGSYEQYF. The chain links TRBV29-1 to TRBJ2-7; 7 bases are a match to TRBD1. Per the germline V gene, CDR1 is SQVTM and CDR2 is ANQGSEA. V was pared by 4 bases and J by 1 base, with 1 base of the junction left unmatched. The CDR3 runs to 12 residues.

This clone was seen once. The chain combines TRBV9 with TRBJ2-7; 16 positions match TRBD2. The CDR3 extends over 16 amino acids. The germline V gene encodes CDR1 SGDLS and CDR2 YYNGEE. V was clipped by 2 bases and J by 3 bases; unmatched bases: 2. DNA of the CDR3: TGTGCCAGCAGCGTGGGACTAGCGGGGGGGAACTACGAGCAGTACTTC. Its translation: CASSVGLAGGNYEQYF.

This clone was recorded a few times. The CDR3: CASSLDRVYPFF. CDR3 sequence (DNA): TGTGCCAGCAGCTTGGACAGGGTTTATCCGTTCTTC. The chain couples TRBV5-4 to TRBJ2-1, with D possibly TRBD1 on 6 matching bases. With 0 bases removed from V and 15 bases from J, the gap between germline ends came to 13 bases. The length of the CDR3 is 12 residues. Germline V gene lookup returns CDR1 SGHNT and CDR2 YYREEE (reference sequence).

This clone is labeled as medium-sized. The chain links TRBV27 to TRBJ1-1; weak D call: TRBD1 (6 bases). The CDR3 runs to 15 residues. V was trimmed by 6 bases and J by 3 bases, leaving 17 bases between them. Germline CDR1 and CDR2: MNHEY and SMNVEV (reference sequence). CDR3 nucleotides: TGTGCCAGCAGAGCACAGGGTATAAGTCACACTGAAGCTTTCTTT. Amino acid sequence: CASRAQGISHTEAFF.

The chain links TRBV9 to TRBJ1-3; no reliable D call. CDR3 length: 16 amino acids. Germline CDR1 and CDR2: SGDLS and YYNGEE. V was cut by 0 bases and J by 2 bases, with 12 bases left in between. The CDR3 loop reads CASSVEGRSTGNTIYF. The CDR3, as DNA: TGTGCCAGCAGCGTAGAAGGGAGGAGTACTGGAAACACCATATATTTT.

V and J are TRBV5-6 and TRBJ2-7; no clear D gene. The CDR3 consists of 13 residues. The germline V and J ends were trimmed by 0 bases and 5 bases, with 9 bases remaining between them. CDR1 is SGHDT and CDR2 is YYEEEE in the germline V gene. This chain's CDR3 is CASSLADHNEQYF. CDR3 nucleotide sequence: TGTGCCAGCAGCTTGGCAGACCACAACGAGCAGTACTTC.

This clone was counted a single time. The chain has TRBV5-1 and TRBJ2-7, with 8 bases matching TRBD1. Germline-derived CDR1 and CDR2 are SGHRS and YFSETQ. CDR3 length: 15 residues. V lost 3 bases and J lost 2; bases outside the gene matches: 7. Here the CDR3 DNA reads TGCGCCAGCAGCTCGGATAGGACAGGGACCTACGAGCAGTACTTC. Amino acid sequence: CASSSDRTGTYEQYF.

This clone has more than one count but fewer than ten. This chain joins TRBV7-9 and TRBJ2-7; D may be TRBD1 or TRBD2 (5 bases each). In germline, CDR1 is SEHNR, CDR2 FQNEAQ (reference sequence). The V gene lost 4 bases and the J gene lost 6 bases, with 10 bases spanning the gap. The CDR3 runs 12 residues. The CDR3 here is CASSSVGTEQYF. CDR3 nucleotides: TGTGCCAGCAGCTCCGTGGGGACCGAGCAGTACTTC.

The chain couples TRBV11-2 to TRBJ2-1; D assignment may be TRBD1 or TRBD2 (5 bases each). This CDR3 contains 15 residues. CDR1 and CDR2 from the germline V gene are SGHAT and FQNNGV. The ends were cut back, 0 bases at V and 5 bases at J, with 11 bases in the middle. CDR3 DNA sequence: TGTGCCAGCAGCTTAGAGGGGACGCTTCACAATGAGCAGTTCTTC. Amino acids: CASSLEGTLHNEQFF.

V and J are TRBV11-3 and TRBJ1-1, with D hard to call. CDR1 SGHNT and CDR2 YENEEA come from the germline V gene. V was shortened by 0 bases and J by 4 bases, with 3 bases between the two germline ends. The CDR3 sequence is 12 residues long. CDR3 residues: CASSLEFTEAFF. In DNA form, the CDR3 reads TGTGCCAGCAGCTTAGAATTCACTGAAGCTTTCTTT.

This clone was observed once. The chain carries TRBV11-3 and TRBJ2-5; the D is unclear. This CDR3 contains 16 residues. Germline loops: CDR1 SGHNT, CDR2 YENEEA. V gave up 5 bases and J gave up 0 bases, with 16 bases separating them. CDR3 coding DNA: TGTGCCAGCAGCCCTCGTAGGGCCCAACACCAAGAGACCCAGTACTTC. Its translation is CASSPRRAQHQETQYF.

The gene calls are TRBV19 and TRBJ1-2, with D possibly matching TRBD1 (5 bases). Germline V gene lookup returns CDR1 LNHDA and CDR2 SQIVND (reference sequence). This CDR3 has 15 amino acids. Deletions cut 1 base from V and 2 bases from J, with 11 bases between. The CDR3 DNA is TGTGCCAGTAGTATAGTTATAGGGGCGAACTATGGCTACACCTTC. Protein product: CASSIVIGANYGYTF.

This chain connects TRBV11-2 to TRBJ1-2; the match to TRBD1 covers 9 bases. Germline V CDR1 and CDR2: SGHAT, FQNNGV. The CDR3 length is 14 residues. Trimming removed 5 bases from V and 5 bases from J; junction bases left unmatched: 6. CDR3 loop: CASSVGTGRYGYTF. The CDR3 bases are TGTGCCAGCAGCGTCGGGACAGGGAGGTATGGCTACACCTTC.

This clone was counted once. The CDR3 loop is CASCLSGGHSYEQYF. CDR3 bases: TGCGCCAGTTGCCTAAGCGGGGGGCATTCCTACGAGCAGTACTTC. The chain is built from TRBV23-1 and TRBJ2-7; TRBD2 agrees at 9 bases. TRBV23-1 falls under the ORF class, with uncertain function. V dropped 9 bases and J dropped 1; count of bases not matched to a gene: 10. This CDR3 has 15 residues.

The chain carries TRBV7-9 and TRBJ2-4; weak D call: TRBD2 (5 bases). V was clipped by 3 bases and J by 3 bases, with 9 bases between them. Germline lookup yields CDR1 SEHNR and CDR2 FQNEAQ (reference sequence). This CDR3 has 14 amino acids. The CDR3 region is CASSFGGGKNIQYF. The CDR3 DNA reads TGTGCCAGCAGCTTCGGAGGTGGCAAAAACATTCAGTACTTC. Supplemented by reference TRBV7-9 and TRBJ2-4, the full variable domain reads DTGVSQNPRHKITKRGQNVTFRCDPISEHNRLYWYRQTLGQGPEFLTYFQNEAQLEKSRLLSDRFSAERPKGSFSTLEIQRTEQGDSAMYLCASSFGGGKNIQYFGAGTRLSVL.

The rearrangement uses TRBV13 and TRBJ1-6; no reliable D call. The germline V and J ends were trimmed by 4 bases and 14 bases, with 24 bases remaining between them. The CDR3 loop spans 16 amino acids. Germline assignment: CDR1 PRHDT and CDR2 FYEKMQ (reference sequence). For the CDR3, the DNA is TGTGCCAGCAGCTACCAAGACGGACCCCTCGGAGGAACCCTCCACTTT. Amino acid sequence: CASSYQDGPLGGTLHF.